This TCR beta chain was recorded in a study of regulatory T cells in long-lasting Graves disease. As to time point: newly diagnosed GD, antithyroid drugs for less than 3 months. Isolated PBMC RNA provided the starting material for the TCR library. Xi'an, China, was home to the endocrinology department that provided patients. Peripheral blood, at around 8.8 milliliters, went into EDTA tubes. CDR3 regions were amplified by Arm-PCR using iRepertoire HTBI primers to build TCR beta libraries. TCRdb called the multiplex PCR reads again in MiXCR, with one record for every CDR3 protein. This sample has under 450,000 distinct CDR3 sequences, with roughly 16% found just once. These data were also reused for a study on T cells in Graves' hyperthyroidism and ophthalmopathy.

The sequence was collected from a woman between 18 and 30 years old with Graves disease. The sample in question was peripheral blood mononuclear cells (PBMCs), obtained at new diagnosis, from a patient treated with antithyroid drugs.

The CDR3 reads CATSRKDRVGSPLHF. CDR3 DNA sequence: TGTGCCACCAGCAGGAAGGACAGGGTTGGTTCACCCCTCCACTTT. The chain uses TRBV15 and TRBJ1-6; 8 nucleotides match TRBD1. Looked up from germline, CDR1 is LNHNV and CDR2 is YYDKDF (reference sequence). CDR3 length: 15 amino acids. V dropped 3 bases and J dropped 9; count of bases not matched to a gene: 7.